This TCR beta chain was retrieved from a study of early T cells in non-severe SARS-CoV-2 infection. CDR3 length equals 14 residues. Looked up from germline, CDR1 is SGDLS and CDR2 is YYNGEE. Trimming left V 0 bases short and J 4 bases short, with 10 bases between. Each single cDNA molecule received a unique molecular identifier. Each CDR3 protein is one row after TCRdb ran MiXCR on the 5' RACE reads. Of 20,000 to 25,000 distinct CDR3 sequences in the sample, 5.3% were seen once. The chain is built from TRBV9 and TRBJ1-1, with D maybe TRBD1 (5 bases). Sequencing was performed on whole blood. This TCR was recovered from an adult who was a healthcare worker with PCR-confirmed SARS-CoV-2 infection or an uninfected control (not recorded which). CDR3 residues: CASSVEVRGTEAFF. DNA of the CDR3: TGTGCCAGCAGCGTAGAGGTTAGGGGCACTGAAGCTTTCTTT.